This T cell receptor beta chain was sequenced in a study of T-cell reconstitution after alpha-beta-depleted transplantation in children (dated by TCRdb to 2015 to 2016). Turning to the overall study: T-cell immune reconstitution after TCRalphabeta/CD19-depleted allogeneic hematopoietic cell transplantation in children was quantitatively tracked in the study by means of TCR repertoire profiling.

This clonotype was seen many times. It lacks a known antigen. No qualities accompany the bases; no much larger clone lies one base away. The library was generated by PCR. The instrument given in TCRdb is Illumina HiSeq 2500. Molecular barcoding was employed in the preparation of TCR libraries, with unique molecular identifiers being used to normalize TCRbeta repertoire quantification. Using fastp trimming at Q25 and MiXCR clonotype assembly, TCRdb reanalyzed the public sequencing data and kept in-frame beta chains. Records with the same CDR3 protein are collapsed into one entry carrying the most frequent genes and DNA. Here the sample has 100,000 to 150,000 distinct CDR3 sequences; around 23% occur a single time. The ten largest clonotypes hold more than 9% of the sample. Trimming at the junction amounts to 8 bases on V and 8 bases on J, and the germline ends lie 19 bases apart. For CDR1 and CDR2, the germline V gene (reference sequence) lists DFQATT and SNEGSKA. The CDR3, cysteine through phenylalanine, is 13 amino acids long. The sequence is cut down to CDR3 DNA, 39 bases in frame from base 1.

Reading the label with the study, this specimen's treatment or condition is: allogeneic hematopoietic cell transplantation with graft depleted of TCRalphabeta T cells and CD19 B cells. The children who served as transplant recipients had been given grafts of TCRalphabeta/CD19-depleted allogeneic hematopoietic cells. Overall study results and their limits: Hyperexpanded clone frequencies declined over subsequent months; after one year, T-cell counts and TCRbeta diversity were mostly attributed to newly produced T cells. The high TCRbeta diversity at day 60 in some patients was ascribed to recipient T cells and intrathymic progenitors that had survived conditioning. The apparently early recovery of alphabetaT-cell counts about two months after transplant reportedly depended on only several hundred rapidly expanded clones that came from non-depleted graft cells.

Here the sequenced sample was PBMCs, mostly from graft donor cells, taken 180 days after TCRalphabeta/CD19-depleted stem cell transplant. The receptor was derived from a male patient between 2 and 10 years old who had a stem cell transplant for chronic granulomatous disease, so the T cells may come from the graft donor. The chain links TRBV20-1 with TRBJ2-1, with the D gene too uncertain to name. CDR3 protein: CSHPVSGLYEQFF. The sequenced DNA: TGCAGTCACCCCGTGTCCGGGTTGTATGAGCAGTTCTTC.